The 22 T cell receptor beta chains in this list originate from one sample, sequenced in a study of shared clonotypes between healthy human individuals. Clones were read by immunoSEQ multiplex PCR, and TCRdb kept only the in-frame ones, dropping some. The sample has some 510,000 clones, more than 65% seen once; the top ten hold roughly 13%. The sequencing sample was made of PBMCs. These receptor sequences come from a woman between 40 and 55 years old in good health. Some clones in this sample may be carry-over from other donors' samples.

The J gene is TRBJ2-1, the V gene TRBV6-5; 7 positions match TRBD2. Losses at the gene ends were 10 bases for V and 1 base for J; bases not matched to a gene: 4. Germline V gives CDR1 MNHEY, CDR2 SVGAGI. The CDR3 is made up of 13 amino acids. The CDR3, as DNA: TGTGCCACTCAGCGGGATTCCTACAATGAGCAGTTCTTC. Its protein product is CATQRDSYNEQFF.

The rearrangement uses TRBV7-9 and TRBJ2-7; TRBD2 might be the D (5 bases). Per germline, CDR1 SEHNR and CDR2 FQNEAQ (reference sequence). V lost 5 bases, J lost 3 bases, and 11 bases lay in between. The CDR3 totals 13 residues. CDR3 in amino acids: CASSASGNYEQYF. CDR3 in DNA: TGTGCCAGCAGCGCGAGCGGAAACTACGAGCAGTACTTC. The whole variable domain, filled in from reference TRBV7-9 and TRBJ2-7, reads DTGVSQNPRHKITKRGQNVTFRCDPISEHNRLYWYRQTLGQGPEFLTYFQNEAQLEKSRLLSDRFSAERPKGSFSTLEIQRTEQGDSAMYLCASSASGNYEQYFGPGTRLTVT.

As for this clone: This may come from a read error, since a much larger clone is one base off. This chain uses TRBV11-3 with TRBJ2-1, with no clear D. Trimming removed 2 bases from V and 5 bases from J, with 1 base in between. The CDR3 totals 11 residues. Looked up from germline, CDR1 is SGHNT and CDR2 is YENEEA. As DNA, the CDR3 is TGTGCCAGCAGCTTAAACAATGAGCAGTTCTTC. Encoded protein: CASSLNNEQFF.

The rearrangement links TRBV18 to TRBJ1-4; possibly TRBD1 for D (6 bases). The CDR3 consists of 15 residues. V lost 4 bases, J lost 3 bases, and 12 bases lay in between. Germline CDR1 is KGHSH and CDR2 is LQKENI. Here the CDR3 reads CASSLQGEANEKLFF. CDR3 sequence (DNA): TGTGCCAGCTCACTACAGGGAGAGGCTAATGAAAAACTGTTTTTT.

CDR3 coding DNA: TGTGCCAGCAGTTCCAACAGGGGGCAGCAGTACTTC. Protein product: CASSSNRGQQYF. The rearrangement links TRBV27 to TRBJ2-7; 9 positions match TRBD1. Trimming removed 4 bases from V and 8 bases from J; junction bases left unmatched: 3. This CDR3 is built from 12 residues. CDR1 and CDR2 from the germline V gene are MNHEY and SMNVEV (reference sequence).

J is TRBJ1-1 and V is TRBV9; TRBD1 matches at 8 bases. J gave up 4 bases and V 4 bases, and 3 bases lay outside the gene matches. The germline V gene encodes CDR1 SGDLS and CDR2 YYNGEE. This CDR3 has 13 amino acids. The CDR3: CASSFTGGTEAFF. Here the CDR3 DNA reads TGTGCCAGCAGCTTCACAGGGGGCACTGAAGCTTTCTTT.

This chain joins TRBV28 and TRBJ1-1, with D perhaps TRBD1 (6 bases). V lost 6 bases, J lost 4 bases, and 15 bases lay in between. CDR1 is MDHEN and CDR2 is SYDVKM in the germline V gene. The CDR3 consists of 14 residues. The CDR3 coding sequence is TGTGCCAGCAGGACACCGGGCAGGGGCACTGAAGCTTTCTTT. Translation: CASRTPGRGTEAFF. Together with reference TRBV28 and TRBJ1-1, the CDR3 gives the full variable domain: DVKVTQSSRYLVKRTGEKVFLECVQDMDHENMFWYRQDPGLGLRLIYFSYDVKMKEKGDIPEGYSVSREKKERFSLILESASTNQTSMYLCASRTPGRGTEAFFGQGTRLTVV.

V and J are TRBV21-1 and TRBJ2-5. TRBV21-1 is given as a pseudogene. This CDR3 region has 15 residues. CDR3 sequence: CASSTRGGPWETQYF. The CDR3 DNA reads TGTGCCAGCAGCACAAGAGGGGGGCCCTGGGAGACCCAGTACTTC.

V gene TRBV28 combines with J gene TRBJ1-2, with D unclear. Germline V gene sequence: CDR1 MDHEN, CDR2 SYDVKM. The V and J ends lost 6 bases and 4 bases respectively, with 24 bases between them. The CDR3 contains 17 residues. CDR3: CASSPPGLSGLAYGYTF. The CDR3 region has the DNA TGTGCCAGCAGCCCTCCAGGACTATCGGGTCTTGCCTATGGCTACACCTTC.

The chain has TRBV30 and TRBJ1-5; 7 nucleotides agree with TRBD1. The germline CDR1 and CDR2 sequences are GTSNPN and SVGIG (reference sequence). The V segment lost 0 bases and the J segment 7 bases; nucleotides outside the gene matches: 3. The CDR3 length is 13 residues. CDR3 loop: CAWSVQGSQPQHF. CDR3 coding DNA: TGTGCCTGGAGTGTACAGGGGAGCCAGCCCCAGCATTTT.

The rearrangement links TRBV5-6 to TRBJ1-2; D perhaps matches TRBD1 (5 bases). This CDR3 is 15 amino acids long. Germline CDR1 and CDR2: SGHDT and YYEEEE. V gave up 2 bases and J gave up 4 bases, with 15 bases separating them. CDR3 amino acids: CASSLRQSKGYGYTF. The CDR3, as DNA: TGTGCCAGCAGCTTAAGACAGTCAAAGGGCTATGGCTACACCTTC. The full variable domain, rest sourced from reference TRBV5-6 and TRBJ1-2, is DAGVTQSPTHLIKTRGQQVTLRCSPKSGHDTVSWYQQALGQGPQFIFQYYEEEERQRGNFPDRFSGHQFPNYSSELNVNALLLGDSALYLCASSLRQSKGYGYTFGSGTRLTVV.

This clone was counted a single time. V usage is TRBV2 and J usage is TRBJ2-5; 10 bases line up with TRBD1. Per the germline V gene, CDR1 is SNHLY and CDR2 is FYNNEI. J lost 5 bases, V lost 2 bases, and 5 bases had no gene match. The CDR3 runs to 15 residues. The chain's CDR3 is CASSERDRGIETQYF. For the CDR3, the DNA is TGTGCCAGCAGTGAACGGGACAGGGGTATTGAGACCCAGTACTTC.

The chain has TRBV30 and TRBJ1-1; the D gene is possibly TRBD1 (5 bases). V lost 0 bases, J lost 0 bases, and 8 bases lay in between. The CDR3 runs 14 residues. CDR1 is GTSNPN and CDR2 is SVGIG in the germline V gene (reference sequence). CDR3 sequence: CAWSVLGVNTEAFF. CDR3 DNA: TGTGCCTGGAGTGTACTGGGGGTGAACACTGAAGCTTTCTTT.

V is TRBV18 and J is TRBJ2-5, with 7 bases fitting TRBD1. With 5 bases clipped from V and 5 bases from J, the junction kept 14 bases outside the gene matches. The CDR3 is 16 amino acids. Germline CDR1 and CDR2: KGHSH and LQKENI. CDR3 DNA: TGTGCCAGCTCAGATACCCCGACAGGGATCGGTGAGACCCAGTACTTC. Translated, it gives CASSDTPTGIGETQYF.

This clone was observed a single time. One end of the junction is discordant with germline, which a read error may explain. This chain joins TRBV9 and TRBJ2-2; 9 nucleotides align to TRBD1. This CDR3 contains 16 residues. Germline CDR1 reads SGDLS; CDR2 reads YYNGEE. The CDR3 DNA reads TGTGCCAGCACCCCAGGCGGGACAGGGACAACCGGGGAGCTGCTTTTT. Protein product: CASTPGGTGTTGELLF.

This chain joins TRBV6-6 and TRBJ2-5; TRBD2 agrees at 7 bases. The CDR3 has 13 amino acids. From germline, CDR1 is MNHNY and CDR2 SVGAGI (reference sequence). The J segment lost 2 bases and the V segment lost 7 bases, leaving 4 bases of the junction unmatched. The CDR3 reads CASTLGGQETQYF. The CDR3 DNA reads as TGTGCCAGCACTTTGGGGGGGCAAGAGACCCAGTACTTC.

The V gene is TRBV30, the J gene TRBJ2-1, with 9 bases matching TRBD2. V shed 6 bases, J shed 12 bases, and the junction held 12 bases outside the gene matches. The CDR3 extends over 13 amino acids. Germline V gene data show CDR1 as GTSNPN and CDR2 as SVGIG (reference sequence). CDR3 sequence (DNA): TGTGCCTGCTCACAGGCCTTAGCGGGAGTGCAGTTCTTC. Encoded protein: CACSQALAGVQFF. The full variable domain, in which reference TRBV30 and TRBJ2-1 provide the parts outside the CDR3, is SQTIHQWPATLVQPVGSPLSLECTVEGTSNPNLYWYRQAAGRGLQLLFYSVGIGQISSEVPQNLSASRPQDRQFILSSKKLLLSDSGFYLCACSQALAGVQFFGPGTRLTVL.

The chain is built from TRBV11-2 and TRBJ2-1, with D possibly matching TRBD2 (6 bases). Germline V CDR1 and CDR2: SGHAT, FQNNGV. With 5 bases removed from V and 9 bases from J, the gap between germline ends came to 14 bases. The CDR3 runs 13 residues. CDR3 nucleotide sequence: TGTGCCAGCAGCACACCCCGGAGGGTTGAGCAGTTCTTC. Translating it yields CASSTPRRVEQFF.

This chain links TRBV19 with TRBJ1-1; D unresolved. The CDR3 loop spans 14 amino acids. Trimming removed 7 bases from V and 1 base from J, with 13 bases in between. Germline CDR1 and CDR2: LNHDA and SQIVND (reference sequence). CDR3 protein: CASTLSGQNTEAFF. Here the CDR3 DNA reads TGTGCCAGTACCTTATCGGGCCAGAACACTGAAGCTTTCTTT.

The CDR3 bases are TGTGCCAGCAGCTTGGTGGGCGGGAGGGTTGGCGAGCAGTACTTC. Encoded protein: CASSLVGGRVGEQYF. This chain connects TRBV5-5 to TRBJ2-7, with 9 bases that match TRBD2. V dropped 0 bases and J dropped 6; count of bases not matched to a gene: 7. The CDR3 loop spans 15 amino acids. The V gene's germline CDR1 is SGHKS and CDR2 YYEKEE (reference sequence). Combining the CDR3 with reference TRBV5-5 and TRBJ2-7 gives the whole variable domain DAGVTQSPTHLIKTRGQQVTLRCSPISGHKSVSWYQQVLGQGPQFIFQYYEKEERGRGNFPDRFSARQFPNYSSELNVNALLLGDSALYLCASSLVGGRVGEQYFGPGTRLTVT.

The chain couples TRBV7-3 to TRBJ2-7; TRBD2 aligns across 12 bases. The CDR3 sequence is 14 residues long. From germline, CDR1 is SGHTA and CDR2 FQGTGA. J was trimmed by 2 bases and V by 5 bases; bases with no gene match: 1. This CDR3 reads CASSPSGRAYEQYF. The CDR3, as DNA: TGTGCCAGCAGCCCTAGCGGGAGGGCCTACGAGCAGTACTTC.

The V gene is TRBV6-6, the J gene TRBJ1-2; D uncertain. Germline CDR1 MNHNY, CDR2 SVGAGI (reference sequence). This CDR3 spans 14 amino acids. Trimming shortened V by 6 bases and J by 0 bases, and 11 bases separated the two germline ends. CDR3 sequence (DNA): TGTGCCAGCAGCCCTCTGAGGCCTAACTATGGCTACACCTTC. Translating it yields CASSPLRPNYGYTF.